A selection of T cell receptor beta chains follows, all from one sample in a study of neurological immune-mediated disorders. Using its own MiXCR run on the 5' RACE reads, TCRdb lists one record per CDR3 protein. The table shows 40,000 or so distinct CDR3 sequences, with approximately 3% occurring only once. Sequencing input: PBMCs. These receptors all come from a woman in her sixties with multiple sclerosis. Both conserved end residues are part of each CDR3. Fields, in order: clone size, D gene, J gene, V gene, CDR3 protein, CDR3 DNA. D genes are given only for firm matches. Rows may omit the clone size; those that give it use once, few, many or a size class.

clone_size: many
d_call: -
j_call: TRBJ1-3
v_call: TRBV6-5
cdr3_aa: CASMRRPASGNTIYF
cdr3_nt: TGTGCCAGCATGCGGCGTCCGGCCTCTGGAAACACCATATATTTT

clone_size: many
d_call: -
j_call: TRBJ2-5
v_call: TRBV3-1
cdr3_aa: CASSRGRQETQYF
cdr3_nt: TGTGCCAGCAGCCGGGGCCGGCAAGAGACCCAGTACTTC

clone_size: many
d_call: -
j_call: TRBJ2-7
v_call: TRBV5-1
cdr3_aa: CASSPEGHEQYF
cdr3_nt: TGCGCCAGCAGCCCAGAGGGCCACGAGCAGTACTTC

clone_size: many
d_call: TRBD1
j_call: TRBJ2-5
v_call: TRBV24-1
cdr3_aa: CATSDPIRDRAETQYF
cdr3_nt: TGTGCCACCAGTGATCCTATCCGGGACAGGGCAGAGACCCAGTACTTC

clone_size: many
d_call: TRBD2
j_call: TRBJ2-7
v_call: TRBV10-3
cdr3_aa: CAISQGTSGGYEQYF
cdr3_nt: TGTGCCATCAGTCAAGGGACTAGCGGGGGCTACGAGCAGTACTTC

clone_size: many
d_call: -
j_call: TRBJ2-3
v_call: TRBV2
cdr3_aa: CASSFLGVTDTQYF
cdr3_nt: TGTGCCAGCAGTTTTTTAGGAGTCACAGATACGCAGTATTTT

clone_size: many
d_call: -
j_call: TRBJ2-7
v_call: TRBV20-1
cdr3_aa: CSATSGPLNYEQYF
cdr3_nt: TGCAGTGCTACCTCGGGACCCCTTAACTACGAGCAGTACTTC

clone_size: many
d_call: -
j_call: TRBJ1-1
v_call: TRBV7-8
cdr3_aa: CASSTAGTVNTEAFF
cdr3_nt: TGTGCCAGCAGCACAGCCGGGACGGTGAACACTGAAGCTTTCTTT

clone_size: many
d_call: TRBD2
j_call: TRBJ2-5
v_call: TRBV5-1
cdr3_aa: CASSLDGRGDQETQYF
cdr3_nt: TGCGCCAGCAGCTTGGATGGACGGGGGGACCAAGAGACCCAGTACTTC

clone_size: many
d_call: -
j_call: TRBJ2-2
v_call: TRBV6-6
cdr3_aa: CASSYRAGPAGELFF
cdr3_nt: TGTGCCAGCAGTTATAGGGCAGGACCCGCCGGGGAGCTGTTTTTT

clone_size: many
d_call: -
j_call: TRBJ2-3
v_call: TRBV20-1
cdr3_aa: CSANLLGLPPDTQYF
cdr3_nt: TGCAGTGCTAACCTTCTGGGGCTACCCCCAGATACGCAGTATTTT

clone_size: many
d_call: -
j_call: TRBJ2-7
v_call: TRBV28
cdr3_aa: CASTRRGSYEQYF
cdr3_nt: TGTGCCAGCACCCGAAGGGGTTCCTACGAGCAGTACTTC

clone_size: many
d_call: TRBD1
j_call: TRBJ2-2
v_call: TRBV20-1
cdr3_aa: CSAVKQGATGELFF
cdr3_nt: TGCAGTGCAGTTAAACAGGGGGCCACCGGGGAGCTGTTTTTT

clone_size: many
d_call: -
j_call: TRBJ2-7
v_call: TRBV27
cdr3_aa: CASMLGSRASYEQYF
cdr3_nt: TGTGCCAGCATGTTGGGGAGCAGGGCTTCCTACGAGCAGTACTTC

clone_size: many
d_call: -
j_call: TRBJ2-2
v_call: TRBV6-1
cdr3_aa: CASRVQGGTGELFF
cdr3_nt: TGTGCCAGCAGAGTTCAGGGTGGCACCGGGGAGCTGTTTTTT

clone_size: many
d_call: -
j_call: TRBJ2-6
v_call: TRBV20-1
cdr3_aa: CSAPEGAGGANVLTF
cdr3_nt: TGCAGTGCTCCCGAGGGGGCGGGGGGGGCCAACGTCCTGACTTTC

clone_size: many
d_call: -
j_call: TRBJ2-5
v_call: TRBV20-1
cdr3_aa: CSARDMEGVKTQYF
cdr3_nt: TGCAGTGCTAGAGATATGGAGGGGGTAAAGACCCAGTACTTC

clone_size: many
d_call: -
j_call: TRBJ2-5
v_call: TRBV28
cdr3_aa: CASRTPPGSQYF
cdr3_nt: TGTGCCAGCAGGACCCCCCCGGGGTCCCAGTACTTC

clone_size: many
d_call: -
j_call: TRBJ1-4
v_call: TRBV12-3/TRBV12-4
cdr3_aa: CASSLAQSGRNEKLFF
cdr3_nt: TGTGCCAGCAGTTTGGCCCAATCAGGACGTAATGAAAAACTGTTTTTT

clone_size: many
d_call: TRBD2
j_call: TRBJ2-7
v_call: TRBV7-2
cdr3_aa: CASSSGTTTYEQYF
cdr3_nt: TGTGCCAGCAGCAGTGGGACTACCACCTACGAGCAGTACTTC

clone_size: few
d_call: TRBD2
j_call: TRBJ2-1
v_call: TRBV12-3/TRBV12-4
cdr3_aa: CASSLTSGGRGEQFF
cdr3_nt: TGTGCCAGCAGTCTGACTAGCGGGGGGAGAGGTGAGCAGTTCTTC

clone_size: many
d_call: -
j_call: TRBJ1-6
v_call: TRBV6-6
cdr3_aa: CASSYFSQSNSPLHF
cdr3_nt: TGTGCCAGCAGTTACTTCAGTCAGAGCAATTCACCCCTCCACTTT

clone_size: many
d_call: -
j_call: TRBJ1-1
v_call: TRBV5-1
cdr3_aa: CASRFEGMNTEAFF
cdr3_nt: TGCGCCAGCAGGTTCGAGGGTATGAACACTGAAGCTTTCTTT

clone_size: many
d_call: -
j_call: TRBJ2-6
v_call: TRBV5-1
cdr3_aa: CASSLSVAGANVLTF
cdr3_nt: TGCGCCAGCAGCTTAAGCGTGGCTGGGGCCAACGTCCTGACTTTC

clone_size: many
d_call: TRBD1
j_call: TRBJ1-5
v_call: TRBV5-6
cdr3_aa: CASSLRGQGVRQPQHF
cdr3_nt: TGTGCCAGCAGCTTGCGCGGACAGGGGGTTCGGCAGCCCCAGCATTTT

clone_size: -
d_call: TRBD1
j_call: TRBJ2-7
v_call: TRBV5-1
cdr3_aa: CASSPETGGVSLAVHEQYF
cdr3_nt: TGCGCCAGCAGCCCCGAGACAGGGGGAGTTAGTCTAGCGGTCCACGAGCAGTACTTC

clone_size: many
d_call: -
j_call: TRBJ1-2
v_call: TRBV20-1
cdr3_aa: CSARDPQTGKYYGYTF
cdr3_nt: TGCAGTGCTAGAGATCCCCAAACAGGGAAGTACTATGGCTACACCTTC

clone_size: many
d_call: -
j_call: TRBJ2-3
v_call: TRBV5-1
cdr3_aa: CASSYRDVTDTQYF
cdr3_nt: TGCGCCAGCAGCTACCGGGACGTGACAGATACGCAGTATTTT

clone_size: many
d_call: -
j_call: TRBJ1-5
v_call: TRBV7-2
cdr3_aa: CASSSVGRANQPQHF
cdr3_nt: TGTGCCAGCAGCTCGGTAGGTCGGGCCAATCAGCCCCAGCATTTT

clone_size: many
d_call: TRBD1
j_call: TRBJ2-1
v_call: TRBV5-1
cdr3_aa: CASSLSQGVRHNEQFF
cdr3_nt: TGCGCCAGCAGCTTGTCTCAGGGGGTAAGACACAATGAGCAGTTCTTC

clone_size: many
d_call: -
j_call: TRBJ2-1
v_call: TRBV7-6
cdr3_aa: CASSLQGGGIAYNEQFF
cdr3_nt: TGTGCCAGCAGCTTACAGGGCGGGGGCATAGCATACAATGAGCAGTTCTTC

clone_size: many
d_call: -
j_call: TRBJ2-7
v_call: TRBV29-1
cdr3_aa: CSAAKGERQYF
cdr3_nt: TGCAGCGCCGCAAAGGGGGAACGGCAGTACTTC

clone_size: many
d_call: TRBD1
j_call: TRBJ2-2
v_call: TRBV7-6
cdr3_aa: CASSHPGQGSGELFF
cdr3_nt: TGTGCCAGCAGCCATCCGGGACAGGGTTCCGGGGAGCTGTTTTTT

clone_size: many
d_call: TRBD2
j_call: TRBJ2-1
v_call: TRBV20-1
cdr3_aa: CSATLSSGGAYEQFF
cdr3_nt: TGCAGTGCTACCCTTAGTAGCGGGGGTGCGTATGAGCAGTTCTTC

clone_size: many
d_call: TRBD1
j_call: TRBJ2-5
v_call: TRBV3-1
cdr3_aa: CASSQDGGQGETQYF
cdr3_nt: TGTGCCAGCAGCCAAGACGGTGGACAGGGGGAGACCCAGTACTTC

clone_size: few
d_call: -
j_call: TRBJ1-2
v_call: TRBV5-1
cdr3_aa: CASSLALADYGYTF
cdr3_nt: TGCGCCAGCAGCTTGGCTCTGGCGGACTATGGCTACACCTTC

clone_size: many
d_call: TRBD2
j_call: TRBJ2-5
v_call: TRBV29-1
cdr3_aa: CSGGAGEAQETQYF
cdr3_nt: TGCAGCGGTGGAGCGGGGGAGGCCCAAGAGACCCAGTACTTC

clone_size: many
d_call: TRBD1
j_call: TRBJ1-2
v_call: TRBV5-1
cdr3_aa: CASSLDRGGYTF
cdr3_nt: TGCGCCAGCAGCTTGGACAGGGGCGGCTACACCTTC

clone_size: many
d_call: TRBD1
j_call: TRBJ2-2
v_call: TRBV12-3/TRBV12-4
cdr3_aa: CASSLDRALGELFF
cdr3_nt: TGTGCCAGCAGTTTGGACAGGGCACTCGGGGAGCTGTTTTTT

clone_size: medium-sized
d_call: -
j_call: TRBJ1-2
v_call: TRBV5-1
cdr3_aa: CASSLAVTSGYTF
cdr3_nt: TGCGCCAGCAGCTTGGCAGTTACGAGTGGCTACACCTTC

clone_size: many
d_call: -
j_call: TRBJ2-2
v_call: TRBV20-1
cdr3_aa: CSARDMSGGPGELFF
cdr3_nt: TGCAGTGCTAGAGATATGTCGGGGGGCCCCGGGGAGCTGTTTTTT

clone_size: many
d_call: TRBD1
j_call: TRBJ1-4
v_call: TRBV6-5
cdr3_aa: CASSYLTGFGEKLFF
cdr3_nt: TGTGCCAGCAGTTACCTGACAGGGTTTGGTGAAAAACTGTTTTTT

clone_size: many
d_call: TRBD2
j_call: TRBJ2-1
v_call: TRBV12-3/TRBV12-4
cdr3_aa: CASRPFAGGEQFF
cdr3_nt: TGTGCCAGCAGGCCTTTCGCGGGGGGGGAGCAGTTCTTC

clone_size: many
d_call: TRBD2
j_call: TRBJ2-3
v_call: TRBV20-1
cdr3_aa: CSAQGLAGRTDTQYF
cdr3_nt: TGCAGTGCCCAGGGACTAGCGGGGAGGACAGATACGCAGTATTTT

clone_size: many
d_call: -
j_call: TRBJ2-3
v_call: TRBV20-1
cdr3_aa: CSARVLPGRVDTQYF
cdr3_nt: TGCAGTGCTAGAGTCCTTCCGGGACGGGTAGATACGCAGTATTTT

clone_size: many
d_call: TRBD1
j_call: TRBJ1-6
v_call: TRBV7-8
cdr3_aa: CASSPRTGGGSPLHF
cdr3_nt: TGTGCCAGCTCACCTCGGACAGGGGGCGGTTCACCCCTCCACTTT

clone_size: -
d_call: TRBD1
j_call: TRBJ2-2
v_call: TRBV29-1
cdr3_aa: CSVERQGAGELFF
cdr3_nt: TGCAGCGTTGAGCGACAGGGGGCTGGGGAGCTGTTTTTT

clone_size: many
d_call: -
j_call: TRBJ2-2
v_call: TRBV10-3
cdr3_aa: CAISEGNTGELFF
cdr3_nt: TGTGCCATCAGTGAAGGGAACACCGGGGAGCTGTTTTTT

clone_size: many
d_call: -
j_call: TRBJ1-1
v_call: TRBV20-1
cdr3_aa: CSARADGHPLDYSTEAFF
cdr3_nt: TGCAGTGCTAGAGCCGACGGCCACCCTCTCGACTACAGCACTGAAGCTTTCTTT

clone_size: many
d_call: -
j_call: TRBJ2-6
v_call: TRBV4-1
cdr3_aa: CASSQGVIDSGANVLTF
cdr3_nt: TGCGCCAGCAGCCAAGGGGTCATCGACTCTGGGGCCAACGTCCTGACTTTC

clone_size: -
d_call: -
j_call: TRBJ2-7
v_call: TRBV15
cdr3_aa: CATSSVNAYEQYF
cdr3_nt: TGTGCCACCAGTTCTGTCAACGCCTACGAGCAGTACTTC

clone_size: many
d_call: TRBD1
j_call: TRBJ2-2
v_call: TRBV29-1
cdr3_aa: CSARPDRLLTGKLFF
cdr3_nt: TGCAGCGCCCGCCCGGACAGGCTCCTTACCGGGAAGCTGTTTTTT